A single T cell receptor beta chain is shown here with its context. Its antigen is currently unknown. Some clones are missing from TCRdb's copy, which holds only in-frame ones; the method was immunoSEQ multiplex PCR. The table includes 400,000 or so clones, roughly 96% detected once. These data come from a study of shared clonotypes between healthy human individuals. Findings of the study overall: Clonotype sharing among donors likely depends on sequencing depth.

This sequence originates from a young man in good health. The sample comprised memory CD8+ T cells sorted from blood. Subset given: CD45RO+ cells pooled with CCR7-negative TemRA cells.

CDR3 amino acids: CASSFPSGMNTDTQYF. Written as DNA, the CDR3 is TGTGCCAGCAGTTTTCCCAGCGGGATGAACACAGATACGCAGTATTTT. This chain uses TRBV28 with TRBJ2-3, with TRBD2 matching 7 bases. CDR3 length: 16 residues. J gave up 2 bases and V 3 bases, and 8 bases lay outside the gene matches. From germline, CDR1 is MDHEN and CDR2 SYDVKM. Complete variable domain (other parts from reference TRBV28 and TRBJ2-3): DVKVTQSSRYLVKRTGEKVFLECVQDMDHENMFWYRQDPGLGLRLIYFSYDVKMKEKGDIPEGYSVSREKKERFSLILESASTNQTSMYLCASSFPSGMNTDTQYFGPGTRLTVL.